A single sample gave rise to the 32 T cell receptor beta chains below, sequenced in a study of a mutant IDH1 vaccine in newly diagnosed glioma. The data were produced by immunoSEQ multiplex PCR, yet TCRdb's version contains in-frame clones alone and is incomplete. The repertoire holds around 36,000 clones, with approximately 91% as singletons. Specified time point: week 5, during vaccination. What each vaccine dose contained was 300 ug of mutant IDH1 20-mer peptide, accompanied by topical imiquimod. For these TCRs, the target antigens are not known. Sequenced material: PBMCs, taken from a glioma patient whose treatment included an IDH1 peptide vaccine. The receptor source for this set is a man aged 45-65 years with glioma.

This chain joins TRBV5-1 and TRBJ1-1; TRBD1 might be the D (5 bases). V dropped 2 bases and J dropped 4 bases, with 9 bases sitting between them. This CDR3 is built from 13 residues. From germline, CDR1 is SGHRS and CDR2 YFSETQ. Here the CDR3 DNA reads TGCGCCAGCAGCTTTAGCCAGGGCACTGAAGCTTTCTTT. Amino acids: CASSFSQGTEAFF.

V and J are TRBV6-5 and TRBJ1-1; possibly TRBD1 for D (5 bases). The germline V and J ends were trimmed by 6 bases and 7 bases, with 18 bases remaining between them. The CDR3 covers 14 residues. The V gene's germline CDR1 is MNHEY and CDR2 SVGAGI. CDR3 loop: CASSKSTEGHEAFF. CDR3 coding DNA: TGTGCCAGCAGCAAATCGACAGAAGGGCATGAAGCTTTCTTT.

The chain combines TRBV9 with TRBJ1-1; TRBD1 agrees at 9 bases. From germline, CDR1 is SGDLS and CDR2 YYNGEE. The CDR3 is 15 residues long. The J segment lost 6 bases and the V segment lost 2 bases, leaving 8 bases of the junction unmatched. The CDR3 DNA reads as TGTGCCAGCAGCGTCGTGGGACAGGGTAGATCTGAAGCTTTCTTT. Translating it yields CASSVVGQGRSEAFF.

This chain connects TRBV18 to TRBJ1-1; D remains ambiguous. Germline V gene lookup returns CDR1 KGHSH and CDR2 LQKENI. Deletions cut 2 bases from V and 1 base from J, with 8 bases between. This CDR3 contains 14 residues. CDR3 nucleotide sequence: TGTGCCAGCTCACCATCTAGCAGGAACACTGAAGCTTTCTTT. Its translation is CASSPSSRNTEAFF.

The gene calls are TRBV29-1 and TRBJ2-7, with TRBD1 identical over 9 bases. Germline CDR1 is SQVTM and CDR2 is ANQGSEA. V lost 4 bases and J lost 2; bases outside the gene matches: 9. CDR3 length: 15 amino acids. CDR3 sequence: CSVVRGGDRAYEQYF. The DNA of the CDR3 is TGCAGCGTTGTTCGCGGTGGGGACAGGGCCTACGAGCAGTACTTC.

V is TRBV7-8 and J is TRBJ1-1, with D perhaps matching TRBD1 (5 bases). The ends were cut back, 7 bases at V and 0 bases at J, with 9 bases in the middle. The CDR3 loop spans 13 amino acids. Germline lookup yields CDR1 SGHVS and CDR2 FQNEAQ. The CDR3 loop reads CASTETVNTEAFF. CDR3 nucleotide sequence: TGTGCCAGCACCGAGACAGTGAACACTGAAGCTTTCTTT.

The CDR3 loop reads CASRSDRDEKLFF. The CDR3 region has the DNA TGTGCCAGCAGGTCAGACAGGGACGAAAAACTGTTTTTT. The chain links TRBV7-2 to TRBJ1-4, with 7 bases identical to TRBD1. Germline trimming cut 6 bases from V and 8 bases from J; bases unmatched to any gene: 6. Germline V gene sequence: CDR1 SGHTA, CDR2 FQGNSA. This CDR3 is built from 13 residues.

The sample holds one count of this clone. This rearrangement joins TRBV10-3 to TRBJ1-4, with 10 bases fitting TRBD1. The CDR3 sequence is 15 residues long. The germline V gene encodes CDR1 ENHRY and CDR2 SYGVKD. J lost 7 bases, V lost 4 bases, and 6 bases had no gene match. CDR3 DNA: TGTGCCATCAGTGGGGGGACAGGGGTTGGTGAAAAACTGTTTTTT. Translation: CAISGGTGVGEKLFF.

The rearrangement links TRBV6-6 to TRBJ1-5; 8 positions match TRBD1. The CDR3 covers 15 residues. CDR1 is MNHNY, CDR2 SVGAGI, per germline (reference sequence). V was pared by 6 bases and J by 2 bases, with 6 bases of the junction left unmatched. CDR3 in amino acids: CASRPDRAGNQPQHF. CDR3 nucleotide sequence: TGTGCCAGCAGACCGGACAGGGCCGGCAATCAGCCCCAGCATTTT.

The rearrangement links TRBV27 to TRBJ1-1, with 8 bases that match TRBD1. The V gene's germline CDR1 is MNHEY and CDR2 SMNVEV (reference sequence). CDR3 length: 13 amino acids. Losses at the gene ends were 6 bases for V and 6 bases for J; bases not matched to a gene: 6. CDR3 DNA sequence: TGTGCCAGCAGCCGGACAGGGCCAGCTGAAGCTTTCTTT. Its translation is CASSRTGPAEAFF.

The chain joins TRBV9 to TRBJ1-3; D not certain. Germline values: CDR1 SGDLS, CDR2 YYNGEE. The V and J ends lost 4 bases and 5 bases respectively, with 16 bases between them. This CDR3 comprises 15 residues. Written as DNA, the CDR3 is TGTGCCAGCAGCTCCTCATTGGGGTCCAGAAACACCATATATTTT. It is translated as CASSSSLGSRNTIYF.

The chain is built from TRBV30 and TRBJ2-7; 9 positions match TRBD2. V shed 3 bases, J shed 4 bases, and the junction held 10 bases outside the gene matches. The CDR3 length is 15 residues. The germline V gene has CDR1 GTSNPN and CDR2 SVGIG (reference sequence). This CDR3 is CAWSAPSGKGYEQYF. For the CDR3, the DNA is TGTGCCTGGAGCGCCCCTAGCGGGAAGGGTTACGAGCAGTACTTC.

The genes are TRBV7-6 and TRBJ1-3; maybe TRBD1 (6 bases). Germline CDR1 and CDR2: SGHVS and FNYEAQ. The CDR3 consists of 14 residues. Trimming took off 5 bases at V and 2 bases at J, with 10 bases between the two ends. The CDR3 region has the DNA TGTGCCAGCAGCCCCCGACAGGCTGGAAACACCATATATTTT. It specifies CASSPRQAGNTIYF.

The CDR3 DNA is TGTGCCAGCAGCTTAGGGGGGGCCCCCTACAATGAGCAGTTCTTC. Encoded protein: CASSLGGAPYNEQFF. This chain uses TRBV11-3 with TRBJ2-1, with D perhaps assigned TRBD1 or TRBD2 (6 bases each). CDR3 length: 15 amino acids. Trimming stripped 1 base from V and 2 bases from J, with 9 bases between. Germline V lookup: CDR1 SGHNT, CDR2 YENEEA.

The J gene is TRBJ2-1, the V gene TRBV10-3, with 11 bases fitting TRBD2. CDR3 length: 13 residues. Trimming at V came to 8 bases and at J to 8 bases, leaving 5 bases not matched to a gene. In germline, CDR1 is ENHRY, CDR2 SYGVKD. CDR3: CAIGDSGGDEQFF. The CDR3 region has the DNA TGTGCCATCGGGGATAGCGGGGGGGATGAGCAGTTCTTC.

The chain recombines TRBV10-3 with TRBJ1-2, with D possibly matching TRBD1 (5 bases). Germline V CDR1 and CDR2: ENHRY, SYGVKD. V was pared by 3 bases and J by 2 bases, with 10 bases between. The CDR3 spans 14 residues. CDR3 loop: CAISDLTANYGYTF. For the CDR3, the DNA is TGTGCCATCAGTGACCTGACAGCGAACTATGGCTACACCTTC.

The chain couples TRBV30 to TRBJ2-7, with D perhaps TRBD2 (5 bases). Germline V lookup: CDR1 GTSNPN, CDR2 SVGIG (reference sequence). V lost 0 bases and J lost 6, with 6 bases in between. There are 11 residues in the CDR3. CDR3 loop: CAWSVSVEQYF. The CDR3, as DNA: TGTGCCTGGAGTGTTAGCGTCGAGCAGTACTTC.

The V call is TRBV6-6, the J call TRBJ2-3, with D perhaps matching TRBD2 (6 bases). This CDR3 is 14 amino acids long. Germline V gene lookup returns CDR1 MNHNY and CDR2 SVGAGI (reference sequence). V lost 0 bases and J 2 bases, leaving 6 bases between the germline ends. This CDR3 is CASSYSRDTDTQYF. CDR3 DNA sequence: TGTGCCAGCAGTTACTCGCGGGACACAGATACGCAGTATTTT.

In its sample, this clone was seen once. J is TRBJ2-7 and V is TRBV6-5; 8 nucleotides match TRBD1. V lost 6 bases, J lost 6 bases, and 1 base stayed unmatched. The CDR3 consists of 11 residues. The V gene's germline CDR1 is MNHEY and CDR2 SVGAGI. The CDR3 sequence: CASRTGGEQYF. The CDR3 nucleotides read TGTGCCAGCAGAACAGGGGGCGAGCAGTACTTC.

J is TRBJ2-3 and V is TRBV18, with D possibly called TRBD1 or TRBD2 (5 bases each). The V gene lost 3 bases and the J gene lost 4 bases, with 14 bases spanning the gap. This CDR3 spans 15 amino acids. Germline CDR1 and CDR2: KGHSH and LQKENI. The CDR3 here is CASSPKRGRADTQYF. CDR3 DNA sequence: TGTGCCAGCTCACCGAAGAGGGGCAGGGCAGATACGCAGTATTTT.

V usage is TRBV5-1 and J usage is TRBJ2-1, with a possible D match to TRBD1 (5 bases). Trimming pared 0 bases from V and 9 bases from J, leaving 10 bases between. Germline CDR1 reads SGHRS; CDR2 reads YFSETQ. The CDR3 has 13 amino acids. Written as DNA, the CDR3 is TGCGCCAGCAGCTTGGAGGGGCGAGGTGAGCAGTTCTTC. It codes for CASSLEGRGEQFF.

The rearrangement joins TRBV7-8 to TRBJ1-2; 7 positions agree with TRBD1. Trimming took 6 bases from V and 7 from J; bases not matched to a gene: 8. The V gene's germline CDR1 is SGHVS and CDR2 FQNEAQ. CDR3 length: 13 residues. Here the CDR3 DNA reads TGTGCCAGCAGATCCACAGGGGAAGGTGGCTACACCTTC. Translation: CASRSTGEGGYTF.

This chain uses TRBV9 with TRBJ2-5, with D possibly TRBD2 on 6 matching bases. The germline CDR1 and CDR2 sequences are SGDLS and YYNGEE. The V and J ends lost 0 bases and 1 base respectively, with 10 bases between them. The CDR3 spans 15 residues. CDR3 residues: CASSVEGGIQETQYF. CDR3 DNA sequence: TGTGCCAGCAGCGTAGAAGGCGGGATCCAAGAGACCCAGTACTTC.

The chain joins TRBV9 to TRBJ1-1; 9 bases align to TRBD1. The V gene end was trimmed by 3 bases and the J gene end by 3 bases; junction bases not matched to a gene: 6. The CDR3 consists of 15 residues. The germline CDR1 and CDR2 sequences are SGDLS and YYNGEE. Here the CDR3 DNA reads TGTGCCAGCAGCGCCACGACAGGGGGGGACACTGAAGCTTTCTTT. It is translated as CASSATTGGDTEAFF.

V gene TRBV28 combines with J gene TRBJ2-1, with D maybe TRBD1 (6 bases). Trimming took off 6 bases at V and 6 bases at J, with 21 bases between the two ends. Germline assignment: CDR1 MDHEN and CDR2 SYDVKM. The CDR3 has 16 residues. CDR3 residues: CASSELIQGRGNEQFF. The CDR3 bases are TGTGCCAGCAGCGAATTAATACAGGGTCGGGGCAATGAGCAGTTCTTC.

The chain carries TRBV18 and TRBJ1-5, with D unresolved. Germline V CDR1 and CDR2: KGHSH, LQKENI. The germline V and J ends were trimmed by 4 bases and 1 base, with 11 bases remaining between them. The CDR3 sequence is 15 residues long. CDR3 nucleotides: TGTGCCAGCTCACTCCTCAGTGGGAGCAATCAGCCCCAGCATTTT. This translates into CASSLLSGSNQPQHF.

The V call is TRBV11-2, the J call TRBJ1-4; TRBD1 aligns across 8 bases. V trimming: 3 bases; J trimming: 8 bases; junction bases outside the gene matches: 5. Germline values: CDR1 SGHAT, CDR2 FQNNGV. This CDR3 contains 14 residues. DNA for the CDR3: TGTGCCAGCAGCTTTCGGCAGGGGGCGGAAAAACTGTTTTTT. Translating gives CASSFRQGAEKLFF.

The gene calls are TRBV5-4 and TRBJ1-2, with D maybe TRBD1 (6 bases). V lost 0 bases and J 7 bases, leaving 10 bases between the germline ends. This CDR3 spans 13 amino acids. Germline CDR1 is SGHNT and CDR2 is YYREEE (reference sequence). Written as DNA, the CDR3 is TGTGCCAGCAGCTTGGTGGCAGGGGTTGGCTACACCTTC. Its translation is CASSLVAGVGYTF.

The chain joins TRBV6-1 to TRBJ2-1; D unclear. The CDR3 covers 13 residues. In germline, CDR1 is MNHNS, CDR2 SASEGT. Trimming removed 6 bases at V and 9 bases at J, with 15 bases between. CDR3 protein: CASSTTVVVEQFF. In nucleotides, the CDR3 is TGTGCCAGCAGCACTACCGTCGTTGTTGAGCAGTTCTTC.

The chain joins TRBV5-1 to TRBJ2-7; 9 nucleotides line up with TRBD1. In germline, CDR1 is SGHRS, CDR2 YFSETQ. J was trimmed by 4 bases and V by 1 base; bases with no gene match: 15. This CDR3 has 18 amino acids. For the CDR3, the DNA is TGCGCCAGCAGCTTGACGGGACAGGGTCTCCGCGGGGGATACGAGCAGTACTTC. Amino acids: CASSLTGQGLRGGYEQYF.

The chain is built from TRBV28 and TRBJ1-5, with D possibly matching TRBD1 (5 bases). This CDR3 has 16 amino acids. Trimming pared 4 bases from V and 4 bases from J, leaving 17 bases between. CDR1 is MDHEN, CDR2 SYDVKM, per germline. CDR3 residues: CASSSGRGGWNQPQHF. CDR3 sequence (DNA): TGTGCCAGCAGTTCTGGACGGGGGGGATGGAATCAGCCCCAGCATTTT. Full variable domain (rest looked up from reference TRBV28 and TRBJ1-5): DVKVTQSSRYLVKRTGEKVFLECVQDMDHENMFWYRQDPGLGLRLIYFSYDVKMKEKGDIPEGYSVSREKKERFSLILESASTNQTSMYLCASSSGRGGWNQPQHFGDGTRLSIL.

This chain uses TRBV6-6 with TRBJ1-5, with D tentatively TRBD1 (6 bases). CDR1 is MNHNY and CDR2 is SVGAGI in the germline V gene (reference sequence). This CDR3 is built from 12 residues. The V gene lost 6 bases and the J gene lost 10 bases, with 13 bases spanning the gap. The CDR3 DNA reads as TGTGCCAGCAGAGGGGGGGAGGGTCCCCAGCATTTT. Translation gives CASRGGEGPQHF.